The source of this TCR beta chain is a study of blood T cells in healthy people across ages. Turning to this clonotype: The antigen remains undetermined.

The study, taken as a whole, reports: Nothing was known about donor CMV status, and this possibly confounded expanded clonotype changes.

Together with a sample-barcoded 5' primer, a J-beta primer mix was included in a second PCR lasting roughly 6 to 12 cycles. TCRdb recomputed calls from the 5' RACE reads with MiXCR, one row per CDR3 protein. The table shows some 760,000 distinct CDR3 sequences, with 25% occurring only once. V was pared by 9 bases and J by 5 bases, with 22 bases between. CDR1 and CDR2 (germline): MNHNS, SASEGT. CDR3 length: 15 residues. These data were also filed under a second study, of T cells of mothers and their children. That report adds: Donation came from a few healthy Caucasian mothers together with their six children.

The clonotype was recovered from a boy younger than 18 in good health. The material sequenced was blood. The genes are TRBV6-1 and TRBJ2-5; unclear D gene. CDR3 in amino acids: CASNEDDVDAETQYF. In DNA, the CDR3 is TGTGCCAGTAATGAAGACGATGTGGATGCGGAGACCCAGTACTTC.